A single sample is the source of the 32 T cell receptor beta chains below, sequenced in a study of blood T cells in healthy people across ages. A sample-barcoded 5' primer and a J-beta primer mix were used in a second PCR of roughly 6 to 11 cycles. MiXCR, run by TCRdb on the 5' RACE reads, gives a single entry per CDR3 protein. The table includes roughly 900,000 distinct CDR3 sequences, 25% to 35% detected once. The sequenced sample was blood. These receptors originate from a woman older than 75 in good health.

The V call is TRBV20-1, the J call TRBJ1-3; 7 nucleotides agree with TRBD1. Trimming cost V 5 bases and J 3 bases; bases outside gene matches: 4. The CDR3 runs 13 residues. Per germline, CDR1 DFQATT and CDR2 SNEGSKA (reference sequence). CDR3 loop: CSAYRGRGNTIYF. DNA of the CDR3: TGCAGTGCTTACAGGGGACGTGGAAACACCATATATTTT.

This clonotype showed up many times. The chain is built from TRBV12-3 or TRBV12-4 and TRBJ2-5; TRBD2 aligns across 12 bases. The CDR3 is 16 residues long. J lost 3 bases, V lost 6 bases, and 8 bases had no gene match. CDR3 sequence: CASRVLAGGREETQYF. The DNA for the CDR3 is TGTGCCAGCAGGGTACTAGCGGGGGGTCGGGAAGAGACCCAGTACTTC.

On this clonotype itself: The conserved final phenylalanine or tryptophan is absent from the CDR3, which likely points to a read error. The DNA of the CDR3 is TGTGCCAGCAGTGAACAAAAGGTCAGCCTCACAGATACGCAGTATTTG. It yields the protein CASSEQKVSLTDTQYL. V and J are TRBV25-1 and TRBJ2-3; no definite D call. The germline V and J ends were trimmed by 2 bases and 2 bases, with 14 bases remaining between them. This CDR3 contains 16 residues. CDR1 and CDR2 from the germline V gene are MGHDK and SYGVNS.

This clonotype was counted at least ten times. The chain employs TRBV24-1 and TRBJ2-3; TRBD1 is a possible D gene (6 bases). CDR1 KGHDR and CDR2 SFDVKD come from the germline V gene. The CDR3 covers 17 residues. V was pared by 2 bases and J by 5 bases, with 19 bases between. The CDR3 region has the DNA TGTGCCACCAGTGATTATCCCGGGACAACCAGGGAAGATACGCAGTATTTT. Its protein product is CATSDYPGTTREDTQYF.

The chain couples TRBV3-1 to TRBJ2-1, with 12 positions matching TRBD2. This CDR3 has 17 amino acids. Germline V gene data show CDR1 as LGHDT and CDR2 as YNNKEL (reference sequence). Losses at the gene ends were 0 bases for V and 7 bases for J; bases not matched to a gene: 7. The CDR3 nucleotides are TGTGCCAGCAGCCAAGAGTTTCTAGCGGGGGGGTGGAATGAGCAGTTCTTC. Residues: CASSQEFLAGGWNEQFF.

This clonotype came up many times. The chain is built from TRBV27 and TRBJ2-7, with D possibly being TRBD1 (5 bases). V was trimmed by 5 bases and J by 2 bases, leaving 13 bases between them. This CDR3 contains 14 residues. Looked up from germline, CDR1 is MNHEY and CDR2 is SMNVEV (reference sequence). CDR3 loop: CASSIDSRPYEQYF. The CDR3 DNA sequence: TGTGCCAGCAGTATCGACAGCCGCCCCTACGAGCAGTACTTC.

Here the CDR3 DNA reads TGCGCCAGCAGCCAAGATGTGCCAGGGAGAGGAACAGATACGCAGTATTTT. Translated, it gives CASSQDVPGRGTDTQYF. This sequence joins TRBV4-1 and TRBJ2-3, with D perhaps assigned TRBD1 or TRBD2 (5 bases each). V dropped 0 bases and J dropped 3 bases, with 16 bases sitting between them. The CDR3 loop spans 17 amino acids. The germline CDR1 and CDR2 sequences are MGHRA and YSYEKL.

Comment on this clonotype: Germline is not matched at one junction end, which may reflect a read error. The CDR3 here is CASNQGRQGFSYNKQFF. Written as DNA, the CDR3 is TGTGCCAGCAACCAAGGCCGACAGGGGTTCTCCTACAATAAGCAGTTCTTC. The rearrangement links TRBV3-1 to TRBJ2-1, with 8 bases aligning to TRBD1. The germline V gene has CDR1 LGHDT and CDR2 YNNKEL (reference sequence). This CDR3 has 17 amino acids.

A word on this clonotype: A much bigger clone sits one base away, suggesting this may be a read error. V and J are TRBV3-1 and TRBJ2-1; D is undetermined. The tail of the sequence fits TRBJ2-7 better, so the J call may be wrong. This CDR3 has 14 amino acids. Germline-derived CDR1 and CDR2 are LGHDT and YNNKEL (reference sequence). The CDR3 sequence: CASSQALVEHEQYF. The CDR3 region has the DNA TGTGCCAGCAGCCAAGCCCTGGTGGAGCACGAGCAGTACTTC.

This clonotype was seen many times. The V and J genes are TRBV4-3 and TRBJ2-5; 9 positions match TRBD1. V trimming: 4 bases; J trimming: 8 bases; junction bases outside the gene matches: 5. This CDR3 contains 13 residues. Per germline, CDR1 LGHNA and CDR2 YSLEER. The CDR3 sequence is CASSRDRDETQYF. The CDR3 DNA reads TGCGCCAGCAGCCGGGACAGGGACGAAACCCAGTACTTC.

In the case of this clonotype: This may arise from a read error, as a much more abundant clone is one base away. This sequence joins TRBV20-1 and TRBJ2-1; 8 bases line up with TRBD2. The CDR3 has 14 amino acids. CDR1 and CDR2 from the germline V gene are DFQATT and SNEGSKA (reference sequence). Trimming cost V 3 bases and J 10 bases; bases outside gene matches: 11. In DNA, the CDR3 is TGCAGTGCTAGTCATACGGGGGGGTGTGGGGAGCAGTTCTTC. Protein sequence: CSASHTGGCGEQFF.

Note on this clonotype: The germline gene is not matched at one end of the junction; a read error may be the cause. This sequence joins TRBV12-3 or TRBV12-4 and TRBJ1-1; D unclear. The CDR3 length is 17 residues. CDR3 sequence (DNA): TGTGCCAGCAGTCTAGCCTCTACTAACAAAATGAACACTGAAGCTTTCTTT. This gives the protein CASSLASTNKMNTEAFF.

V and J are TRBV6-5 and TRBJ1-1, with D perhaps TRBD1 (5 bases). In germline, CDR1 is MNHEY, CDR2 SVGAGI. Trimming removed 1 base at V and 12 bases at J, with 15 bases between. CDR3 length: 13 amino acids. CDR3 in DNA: TGTGCCAGCAGTTACTGGCGAGGGGAGGCTACTTTCTTT. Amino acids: CASSYWRGEATFF.

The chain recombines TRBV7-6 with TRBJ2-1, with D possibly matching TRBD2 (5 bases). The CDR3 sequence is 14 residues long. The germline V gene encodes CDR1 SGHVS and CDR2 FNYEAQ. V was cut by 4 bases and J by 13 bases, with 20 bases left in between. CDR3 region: CASSSEPSGETQFF. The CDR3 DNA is TGTGCCAGCAGCTCCGAGCCCTCCGGGGAGACCCAGTTCTTC.

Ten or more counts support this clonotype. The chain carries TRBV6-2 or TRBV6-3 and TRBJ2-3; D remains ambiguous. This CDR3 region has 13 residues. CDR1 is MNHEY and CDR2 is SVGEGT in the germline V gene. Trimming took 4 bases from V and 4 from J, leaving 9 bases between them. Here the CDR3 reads CASSFNTPDTQYF. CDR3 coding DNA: TGTGCCAGCAGTTTCAATACCCCAGATACGCAGTATTTT.

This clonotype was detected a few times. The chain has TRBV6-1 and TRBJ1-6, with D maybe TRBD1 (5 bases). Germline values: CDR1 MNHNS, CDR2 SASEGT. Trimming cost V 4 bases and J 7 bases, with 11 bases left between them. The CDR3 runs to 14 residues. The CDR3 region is CASSVGGANSPLHF. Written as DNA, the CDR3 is TGTGCCAGCAGTGTCGGAGGGGCCAATTCACCCCTCCACTTT.

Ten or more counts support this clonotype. DNA of the CDR3: TGTGCCAGCAGTTTATGGCAGGGTGCAACTAATGAAAAACTGTTTTTT. Its protein is CASSLWQGATNEKLFF. The chain joins TRBV27 to TRBJ1-4; D perhaps matches TRBD1 (5 bases). CDR3 size: 16 residues. V was trimmed by 1 base and J by 0 bases, leaving 9 bases between them. Germline V lookup: CDR1 MNHEY, CDR2 SMNVEV (reference sequence).

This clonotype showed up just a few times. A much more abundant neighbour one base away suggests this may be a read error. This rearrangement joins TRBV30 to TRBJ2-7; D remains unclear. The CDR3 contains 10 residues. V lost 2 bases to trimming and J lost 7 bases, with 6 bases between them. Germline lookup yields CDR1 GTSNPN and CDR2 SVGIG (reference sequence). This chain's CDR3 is CAWSYNEQYF. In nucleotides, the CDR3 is TGTGCCTGGAGTTACAATGAGCAGTACTTC. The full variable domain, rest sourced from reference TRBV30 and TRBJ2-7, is SQTIHQWPATLVQPVGSPLSLECTVEGTSNPNLYWYRQAAGRGLQLLFYSVGIGQISSEVPQNLSASRPQDRQFILSSKKLLLSDSGFYLCAWSYNEQYFGPGTRLTVT.

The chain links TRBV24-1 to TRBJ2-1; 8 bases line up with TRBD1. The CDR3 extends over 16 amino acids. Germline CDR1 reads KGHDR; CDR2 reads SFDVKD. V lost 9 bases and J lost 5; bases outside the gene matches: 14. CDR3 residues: CATGVSGQGPNNEQFF. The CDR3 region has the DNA TGTGCCACCGGGGTTTCCGGACAGGGTCCGAACAATGAGCAGTTCTTC.

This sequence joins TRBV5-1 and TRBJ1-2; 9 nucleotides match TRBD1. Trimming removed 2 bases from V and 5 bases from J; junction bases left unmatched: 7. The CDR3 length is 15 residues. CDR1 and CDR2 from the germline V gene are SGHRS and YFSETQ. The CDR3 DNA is TGCGCCAGCAGCTTCGGGGACAGGGACGGGTATGGCTACACCTTC. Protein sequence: CASSFGDRDGYGYTF.

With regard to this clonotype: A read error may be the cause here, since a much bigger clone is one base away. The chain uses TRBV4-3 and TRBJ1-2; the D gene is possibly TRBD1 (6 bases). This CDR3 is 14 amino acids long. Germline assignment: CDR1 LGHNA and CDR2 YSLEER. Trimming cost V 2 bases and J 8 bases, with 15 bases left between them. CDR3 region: CASSQNHSGGGYTF. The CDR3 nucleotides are TGCGCCAGCAGCCAAAATCACAGCGGGGGCGGCTACACCTTC.

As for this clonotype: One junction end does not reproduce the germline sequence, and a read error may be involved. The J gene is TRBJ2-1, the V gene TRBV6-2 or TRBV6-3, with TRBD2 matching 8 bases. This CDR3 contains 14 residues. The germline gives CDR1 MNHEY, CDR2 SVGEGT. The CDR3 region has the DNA TGTACCAGCAGTCGGGGGGGGCTCTACAATGAGCAGTTCTTC. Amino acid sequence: CTSSRGGLYNEQFF.

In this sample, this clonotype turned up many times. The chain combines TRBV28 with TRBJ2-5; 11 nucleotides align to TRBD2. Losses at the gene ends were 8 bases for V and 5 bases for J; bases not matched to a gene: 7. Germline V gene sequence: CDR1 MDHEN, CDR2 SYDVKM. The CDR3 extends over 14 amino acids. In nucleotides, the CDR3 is TGTGCCAGCTTAAATAGCGGGGGGGTTGAGACCCAGTACTTC. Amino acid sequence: CASLNSGGVETQYF. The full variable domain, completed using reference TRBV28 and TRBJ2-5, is DVKVTQSSRYLVKRTGEKVFLECVQDMDHENMFWYRQDPGLGLRLIYFSYDVKMKEKGDIPEGYSVSREKKERFSLILESASTNQTSMYLCASLNSGGVETQYFGPGTRLLVL.

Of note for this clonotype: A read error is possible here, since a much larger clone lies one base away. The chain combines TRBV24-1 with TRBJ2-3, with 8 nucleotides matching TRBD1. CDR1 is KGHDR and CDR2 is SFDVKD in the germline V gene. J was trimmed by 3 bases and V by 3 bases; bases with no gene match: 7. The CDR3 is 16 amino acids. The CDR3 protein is CATSDGGQGPTDTQYF. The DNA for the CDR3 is TGTGCCACCAGTGATGGTGGACAGGGTCCGACAGATACGCAGTATTTT.

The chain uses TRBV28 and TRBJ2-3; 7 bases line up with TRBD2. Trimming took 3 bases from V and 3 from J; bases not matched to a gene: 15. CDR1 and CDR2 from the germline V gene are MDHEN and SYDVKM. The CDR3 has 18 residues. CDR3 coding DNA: TGTGCCAGCAGTTTCTCCCCCCGACGAGCGGGGCCTACAGATACGCAGTATTTT. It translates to CASSFSPRRAGPTDTQYF.

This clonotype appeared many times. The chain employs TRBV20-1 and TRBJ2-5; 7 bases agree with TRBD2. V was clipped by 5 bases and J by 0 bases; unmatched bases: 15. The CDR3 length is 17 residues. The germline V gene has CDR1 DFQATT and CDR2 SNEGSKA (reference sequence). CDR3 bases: TGCAGTGCTGCCCCCTTTCGGGGGGTACCGTACCAAGAGACCCAGTACTTC. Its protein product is CSAAPFRGVPYQETQYF.

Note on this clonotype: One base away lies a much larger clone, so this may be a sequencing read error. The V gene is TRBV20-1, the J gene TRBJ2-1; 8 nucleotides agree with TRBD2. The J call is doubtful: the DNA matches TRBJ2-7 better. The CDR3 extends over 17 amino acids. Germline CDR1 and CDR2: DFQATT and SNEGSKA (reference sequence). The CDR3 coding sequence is TGCAGTGCTAGAGGGGACGGGGGGGTGAGCTCCTACAATGAGCAGTACTTC. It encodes CSARGDGGVSSYNEQYF.

This CDR3 is CSAREDYEQYF. The CDR3 DNA is TGCAGTGCCCGAGAGGACTACGAGCAGTACTTC. The rearrangement links TRBV20-1 to TRBJ2-5; D is unclear. The J call may be wrong; the DNA end is better matched by TRBJ2-7. This CDR3 is built from 11 residues. Germline CDR1 DFQATT, CDR2 SNEGSKA (reference sequence).

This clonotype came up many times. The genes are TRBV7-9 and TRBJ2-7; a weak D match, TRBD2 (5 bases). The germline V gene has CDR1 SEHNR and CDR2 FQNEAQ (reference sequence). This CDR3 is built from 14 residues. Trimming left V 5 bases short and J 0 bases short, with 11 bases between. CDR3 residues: CASSLLGSSYEQYF. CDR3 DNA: TGTGCCAGCAGCCTCCTAGGGAGCTCCTACGAGCAGTACTTC. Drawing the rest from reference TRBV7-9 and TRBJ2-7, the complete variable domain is DTGVSQNPRHKITKRGQNVTFRCDPISEHNRLYWYRQTLGQGPEFLTYFQNEAQLEKSRLLSDRFSAERPKGSFSTLEIQRTEQGDSAMYLCASSLLGSSYEQYFGPGTRLTVT.

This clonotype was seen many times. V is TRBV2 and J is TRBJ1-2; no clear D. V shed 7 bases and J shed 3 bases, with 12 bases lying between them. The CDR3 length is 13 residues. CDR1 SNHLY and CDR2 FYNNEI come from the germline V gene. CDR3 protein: CASNLVDDYGYTF. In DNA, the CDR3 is TGTGCCAGCAATCTAGTTGATGACTATGGCTACACCTTC.

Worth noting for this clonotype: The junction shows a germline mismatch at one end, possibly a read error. The CDR3 protein is CATSGGGVANEQVF. The DNA for the CDR3 is TGTGCCACCAGTGGTGGGGGAGTGGCCAATGAGCAGGTCTTC. This sequence joins TRBV24-1 and TRBJ2-1, with D perhaps assigned TRBD1 or TRBD2 (5 bases each). The CDR3 is made up of 14 amino acids. CDR1 and CDR2 from the germline V gene are KGHDR and SFDVKD.

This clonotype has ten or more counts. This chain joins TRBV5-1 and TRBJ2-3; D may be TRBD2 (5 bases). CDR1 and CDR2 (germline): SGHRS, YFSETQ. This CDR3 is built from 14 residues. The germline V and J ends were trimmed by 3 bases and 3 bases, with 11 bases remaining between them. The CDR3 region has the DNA TGCGCCAGCAGCTGGTCGAGGGAGACAGATACGCAGTATTTT. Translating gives CASSWSRETDTQYF.